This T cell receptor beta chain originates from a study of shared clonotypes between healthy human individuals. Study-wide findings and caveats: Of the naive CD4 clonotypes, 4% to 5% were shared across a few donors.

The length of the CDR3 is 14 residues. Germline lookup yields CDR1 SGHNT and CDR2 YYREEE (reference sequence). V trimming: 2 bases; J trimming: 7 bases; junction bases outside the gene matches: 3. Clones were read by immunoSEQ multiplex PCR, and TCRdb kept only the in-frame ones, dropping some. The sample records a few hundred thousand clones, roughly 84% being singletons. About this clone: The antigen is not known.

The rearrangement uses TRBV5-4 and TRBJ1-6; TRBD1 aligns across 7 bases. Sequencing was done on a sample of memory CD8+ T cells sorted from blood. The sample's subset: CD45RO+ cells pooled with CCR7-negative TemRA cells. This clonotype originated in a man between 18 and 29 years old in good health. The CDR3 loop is CASSLGQENSPLHF. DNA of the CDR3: TGTGCCAGCAGCTTAGGACAGGAGAATTCACCCCTCCACTTT.